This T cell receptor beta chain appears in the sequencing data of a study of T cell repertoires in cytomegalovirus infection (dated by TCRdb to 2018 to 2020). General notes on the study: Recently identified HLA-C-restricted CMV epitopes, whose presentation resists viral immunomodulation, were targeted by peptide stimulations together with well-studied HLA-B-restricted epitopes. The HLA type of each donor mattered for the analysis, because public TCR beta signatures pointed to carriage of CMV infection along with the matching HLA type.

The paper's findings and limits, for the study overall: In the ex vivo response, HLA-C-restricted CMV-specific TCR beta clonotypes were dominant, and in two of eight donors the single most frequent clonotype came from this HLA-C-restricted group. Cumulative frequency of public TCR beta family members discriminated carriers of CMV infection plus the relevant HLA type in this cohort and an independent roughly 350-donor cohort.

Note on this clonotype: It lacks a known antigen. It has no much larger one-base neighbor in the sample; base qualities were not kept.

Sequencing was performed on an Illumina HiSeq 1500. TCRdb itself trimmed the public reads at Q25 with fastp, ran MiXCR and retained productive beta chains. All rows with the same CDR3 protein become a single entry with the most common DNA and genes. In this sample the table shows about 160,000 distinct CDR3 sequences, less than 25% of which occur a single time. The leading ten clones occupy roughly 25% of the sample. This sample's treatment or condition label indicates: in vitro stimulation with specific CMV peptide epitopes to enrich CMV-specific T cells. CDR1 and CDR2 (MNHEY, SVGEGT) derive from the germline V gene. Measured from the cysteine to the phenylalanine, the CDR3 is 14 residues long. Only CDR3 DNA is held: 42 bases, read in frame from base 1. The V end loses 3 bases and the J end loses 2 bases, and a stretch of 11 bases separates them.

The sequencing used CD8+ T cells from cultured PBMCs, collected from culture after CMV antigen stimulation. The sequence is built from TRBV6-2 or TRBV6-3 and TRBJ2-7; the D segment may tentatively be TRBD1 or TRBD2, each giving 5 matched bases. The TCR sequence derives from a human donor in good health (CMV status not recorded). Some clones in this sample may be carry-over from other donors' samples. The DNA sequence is TGTGCCAGCAGTTATGGGACGGCGACCTACGAGCAGTACTTC. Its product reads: CASSYGTATYEQYF.